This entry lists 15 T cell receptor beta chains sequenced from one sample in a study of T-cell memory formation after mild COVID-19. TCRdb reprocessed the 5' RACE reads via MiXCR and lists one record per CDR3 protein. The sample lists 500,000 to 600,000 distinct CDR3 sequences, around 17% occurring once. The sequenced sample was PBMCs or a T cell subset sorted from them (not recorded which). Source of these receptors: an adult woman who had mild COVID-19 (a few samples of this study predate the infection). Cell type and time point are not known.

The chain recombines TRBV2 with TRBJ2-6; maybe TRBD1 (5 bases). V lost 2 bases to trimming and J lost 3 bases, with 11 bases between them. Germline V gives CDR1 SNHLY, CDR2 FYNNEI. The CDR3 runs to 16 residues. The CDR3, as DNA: TGTGCCAGCAGTGAACCCCAAGGGGTTGGGGCCAACGTCCTGACTTTC. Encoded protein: CASSEPQGVGANVLTF.

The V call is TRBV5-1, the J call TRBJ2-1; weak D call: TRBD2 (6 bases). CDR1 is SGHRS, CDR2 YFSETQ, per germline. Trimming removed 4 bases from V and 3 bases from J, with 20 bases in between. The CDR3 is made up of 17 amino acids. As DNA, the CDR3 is TGCGCCAGCAGCCCCCGTTTGTCGGGAGAGGTCTACAATGAGCAGTTCTTC. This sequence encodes CASSPRLSGEVYNEQFF.

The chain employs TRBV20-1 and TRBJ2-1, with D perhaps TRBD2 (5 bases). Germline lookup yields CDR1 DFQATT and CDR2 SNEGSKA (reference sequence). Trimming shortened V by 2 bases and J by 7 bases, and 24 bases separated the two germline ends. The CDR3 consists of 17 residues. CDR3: CSARLSPEGGIWNEQFF. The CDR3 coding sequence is TGCAGTGCTAGACTAAGTCCTGAGGGTGGAATTTGGAATGAGCAGTTCTTC.

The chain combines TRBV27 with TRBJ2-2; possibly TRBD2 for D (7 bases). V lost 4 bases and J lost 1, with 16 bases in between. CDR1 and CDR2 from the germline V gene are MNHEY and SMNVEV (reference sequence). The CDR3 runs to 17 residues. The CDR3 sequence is CASSYGAGARNTGELFF. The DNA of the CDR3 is TGTGCCAGCAGTTACGGGGCGGGGGCGCGGAACACCGGGGAGCTGTTTTTT.

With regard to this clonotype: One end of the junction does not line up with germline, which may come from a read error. The CDR3 DNA follows: TGTGCCACCAGCTCTACTACTAACTCCTACAATGAGCAGTTCTTC. This codes for CATSSTTNSYNEQFF. This chain connects TRBV5-8 to TRBJ2-1; D is unclear. Looked up from germline, CDR1 is SGHTS and CDR2 is YDEGEE. CDR3 size: 15 residues.

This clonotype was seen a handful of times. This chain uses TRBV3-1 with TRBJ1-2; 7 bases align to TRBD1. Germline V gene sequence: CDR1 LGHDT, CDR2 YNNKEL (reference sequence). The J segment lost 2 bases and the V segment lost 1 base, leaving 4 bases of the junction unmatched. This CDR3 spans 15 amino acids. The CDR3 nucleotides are TGTGCCAGCAGCCAAGCCCAGACAGGGAACTATGGCTACACCTTC. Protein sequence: CASSQAQTGNYGYTF. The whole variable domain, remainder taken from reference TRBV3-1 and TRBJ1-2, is DTAVSQTPKYLVTQMGNDKSIKCEQNLGHDTMYWYKQDSKKFLKIMFSYNNKELIINETVPNRFSPKSPDKAHLNLHINSLELGDSAVYFCASSQAQTGNYGYTFGSGTRLTVV.

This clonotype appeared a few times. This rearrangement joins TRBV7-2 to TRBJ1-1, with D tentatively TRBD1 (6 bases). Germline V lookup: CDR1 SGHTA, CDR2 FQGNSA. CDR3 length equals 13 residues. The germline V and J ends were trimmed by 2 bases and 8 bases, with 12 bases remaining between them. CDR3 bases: TGTGCCAGCAGCTTAACCGTGGGGACAGAAGCTTTCTTT. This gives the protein CASSLTVGTEAFF.

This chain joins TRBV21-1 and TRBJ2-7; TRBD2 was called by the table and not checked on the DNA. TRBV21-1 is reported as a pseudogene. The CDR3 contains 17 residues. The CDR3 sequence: CASSKAPSGSTPYEQYF. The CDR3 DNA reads TGTGCCAGCAGCAAAGCACCTAGCGGGAGTACCCCCTACGAGCAGTACTTC.

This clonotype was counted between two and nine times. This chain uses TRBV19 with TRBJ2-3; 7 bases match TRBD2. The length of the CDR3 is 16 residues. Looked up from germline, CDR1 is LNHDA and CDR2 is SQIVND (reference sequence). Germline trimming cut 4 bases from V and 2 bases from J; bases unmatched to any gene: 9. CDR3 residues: CASSTGLIAHTDTQYF. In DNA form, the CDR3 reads TGTGCCAGTAGTACGGGACTAATAGCCCACACAGATACGCAGTATTTT.

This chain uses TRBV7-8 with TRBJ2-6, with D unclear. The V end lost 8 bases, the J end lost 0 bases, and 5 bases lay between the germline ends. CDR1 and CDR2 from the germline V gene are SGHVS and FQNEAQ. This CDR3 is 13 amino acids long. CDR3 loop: CASEVSGANVLTF. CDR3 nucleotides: TGTGCCAGCGAGGTCTCTGGGGCCAACGTCCTGACTTTC.

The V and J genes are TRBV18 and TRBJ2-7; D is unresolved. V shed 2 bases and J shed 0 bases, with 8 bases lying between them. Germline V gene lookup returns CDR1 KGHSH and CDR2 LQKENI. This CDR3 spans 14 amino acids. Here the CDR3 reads CASSPFDPSYEQYF. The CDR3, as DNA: TGTGCCAGCTCACCATTCGACCCCTCCTACGAGCAGTACTTC.

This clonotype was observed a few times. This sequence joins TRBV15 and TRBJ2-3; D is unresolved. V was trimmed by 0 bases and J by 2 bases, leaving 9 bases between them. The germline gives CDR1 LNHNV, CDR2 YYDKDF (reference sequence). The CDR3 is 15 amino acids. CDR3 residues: CATSRDRSTTDTQYF. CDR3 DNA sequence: TGTGCCACCAGCAGAGATCGGTCGACCACAGATACGCAGTATTTT.

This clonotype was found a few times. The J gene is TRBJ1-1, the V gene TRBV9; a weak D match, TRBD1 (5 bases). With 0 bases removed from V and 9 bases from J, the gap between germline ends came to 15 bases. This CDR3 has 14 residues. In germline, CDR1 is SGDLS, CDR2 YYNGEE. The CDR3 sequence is CASSVGGAQSQAFF. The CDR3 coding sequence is TGTGCCAGCAGCGTAGGCGGGGCACAGAGCCAAGCTTTCTTT.

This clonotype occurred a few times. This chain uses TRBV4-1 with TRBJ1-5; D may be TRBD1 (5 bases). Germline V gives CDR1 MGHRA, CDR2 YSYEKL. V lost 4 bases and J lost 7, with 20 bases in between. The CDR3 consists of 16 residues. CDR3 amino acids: CASSPTTAGQGQPQHF. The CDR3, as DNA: TGCGCCAGCAGCCCGACCACAGCGGGGCAAGGGCAGCCCCAGCATTTT.

The CDR3 here is CASSVRPGVLYTF. DNA for the CDR3: TGTGCCAGCAGCGTACGGCCAGGGGTTCTGTACACCTTC. The V gene is TRBV9, the J gene TRBJ1-2; D might be TRBD1 (6 bases). The V gene lost 1 base and the J gene lost 11 bases, with 15 bases spanning the gap. The V gene's germline CDR1 is SGDLS and CDR2 YYNGEE. The CDR3 has 13 amino acids.